This TCR beta chain was identified during a study of T cell responses to AZD1222 COVID-19 vaccine. The germline V gene has CDR1 MNHEY and CDR2 SMNVEV (reference sequence). The CDR3 runs to 14 residues. With 1 base removed from V and 4 bases from J, the gap between germline ends came to 10 bases. Assay: immunoSEQ multiplex PCR; the TCRdb copy retains only in-frame clones and omits some. The table has 200,000 or so clones, approximately 93% seen once. This clonotype was obtained from an adult who received the AZD1222 COVID-19 vaccine. The chain carries TRBV27 and TRBJ2-5; unclear D gene. The sample in question was peripheral blood, obtained 28 days after the second AZD1222 dose. The chain's CDR3 is CASSLFPERETQYF. DNA for the CDR3: TGTGCCAGCAGTTTATTCCCGGAAAGAGAGACCCAGTACTTC.